What follows are 22 T cell receptor beta chains derived from one specimen sequenced in a study of beta chain features in type 1 diabetes. Sequencing targeted expressed TCRB transcripts, as all isolated RNA had been reverse transcribed. Assay used: immunoSEQ multiplex PCR; TCRdb lists only in-frame clones, some missing. This table has 200,000 to 250,000 clones, around 9.9% appearing once. The sequenced material came from central memory CD4+ T cells from blood. The receptors originated from a man aged 18 to 29 in good health.

As regards this clone: The junction departs from germline at one end; a sequencing error may be responsible. The J gene is TRBJ2-7, the V gene TRBV7-2; D is perhaps TRBD2 (6 bases). CDR1 and CDR2 (germline): SGHTA, FQGNSA. The CDR3 totals 12 residues. Here the CDR3 DNA reads TGTGCCAGCGGGAGGAGCTTCTACGGGCAGTACTTC. This encodes CASGRSFYGQYF.

This clone was picked up many times. The chain has TRBV5-6 and TRBJ2-3; no firm D call. CDR3 length equals 12 residues. Looked up from germline, CDR1 is SGHDT and CDR2 is YYEEEE. V was cut by 4 bases and J by 7 bases, with 10 bases left in between. The chain's CDR3 is CASSTLGYTQYF. CDR3 in DNA: TGTGCCAGCAGCACACTCGGCTATACGCAGTATTTT.

This clone occurred a few times. V gene TRBV29-1 combines with J gene TRBJ2-7; 12 bases line up with TRBD2. V lost 6 bases and J lost 1; bases outside the gene matches: 7. The CDR3 consists of 15 residues. Germline V lookup: CDR1 SQVTM, CDR2 ANQGSEA. The CDR3 spells CSVRRTSGTSYEQYF. Written as DNA, the CDR3 is TGCAGCGTGAGGAGGACTAGCGGGACTTCCTACGAGCAGTACTTC.

Many counts were recorded for this clone. This chain uses TRBV13 with TRBJ2-1; 7 nucleotides match TRBD2. The CDR3 loop spans 15 amino acids. The V and J ends lost 3 bases and 9 bases, in that order; junction bases with no gene match: 11. CDR1 and CDR2 (germline): PRHDT, FYEKMQ (reference sequence). This CDR3 is CASSFIGRSGGEQFF. The DNA of the CDR3 is TGTGCCAGCAGCTTTATCGGGAGGTCCGGAGGTGAGCAGTTCTTC. Complete variable domain (other parts from reference TRBV13 and TRBJ2-1): AAGVIQSPRHLIKEKRETATLKCYPIPRHDTVYWYQQGPGQDPQFLISFYEKMQSDKGSIPDRFSAQQFSDYHSELNMSSLELGDSALYFCASSFIGRSGGEQFFGPGTRLTVL.

This clone occurred a few times. The chain carries TRBV4-3 and TRBJ2-6, with a tentative D call TRBD2 (7 bases). CDR1 and CDR2 from the germline V gene are LGHNA and YSLEER. The CDR3 runs 17 residues. The V end lost 0 bases, the J end lost 2 bases, and 11 bases lay between the germline ends. This chain's CDR3 is CASSQEGGTPGANVLTF. The DNA for the CDR3 is TGCGCCAGCAGCCAAGAGGGAGGGACACCTGGGGCCAACGTCCTGACTTTC.

The chain joins TRBV7-2 to TRBJ2-7; 9 bases map to TRBD1. CDR3 length equals 14 residues. V shed 5 bases and J 2 bases; nucleotides not matched to a gene: 4. The germline V gene has CDR1 SGHTA and CDR2 FQGNSA. CDR3 sequence: CASSLGTGTYEQYF. CDR3 sequence (DNA): TGTGCCAGCAGCCTAGGGACAGGGACCTACGAGCAGTACTTC.

This clone has a handful of counts. This chain joins TRBV7-9 and TRBJ1-2; D not resolved. There are 14 residues in the CDR3. Per the germline V gene, CDR1 is SEHNR and CDR2 is FQNEAQ (reference sequence). The V end was cut by 2 bases, the J end by 9 bases, with 16 bases between. CDR3 protein: CASSLRTSEGRYTF. The DNA for the CDR3 is TGTGCCAGCAGCTTACGGACGTCGGAAGGTCGCTACACCTTC.

This clone appeared a few times. The rearrangement joins TRBV19 to TRBJ1-5, with a possible D match to TRBD1 (5 bases). Germline CDR1 LNHDA, CDR2 SQIVND (reference sequence). This CDR3 has 17 residues. V was trimmed by 5 bases and J by 3 bases, leaving 20 bases between them. The CDR3 DNA follows: TGTGCCAGTAGTGCACCCGGGACGGGGCGCCTCAATCAGCCCCAGCATTTT. This encodes CASSAPGTGRLNQPQHF.

This clone was found a few times. The chain links TRBV5-1 to TRBJ2-7; possible D gene TRBD2, 6 bases. The CDR3 spans 15 residues. Germline V lookup: CDR1 SGHRS, CDR2 YFSETQ. Trimming stripped 0 bases from V and 0 bases from J, with 10 bases between. The CDR3 loop is CASSLVSGDSYEQYF. The CDR3 DNA is TGCGCCAGCAGCTTGGTTTCGGGGGACTCCTACGAGCAGTACTTC.

The chain uses TRBV7-9 and TRBJ1-1; TRBD1 is a possible D gene (5 bases). The CDR3 is made up of 14 amino acids. Trimming left V 4 bases short and J 1 base short, with 10 bases between. Germline V gene lookup returns CDR1 SEHNR and CDR2 FQNEAQ (reference sequence). The CDR3 is CASSSWGTNTEAFF. The CDR3 DNA follows: TGTGCCAGCAGCTCGTGGGGGACGAACACTGAAGCTTTCTTT.

The chain is built from TRBV27 and TRBJ2-7, with D possibly matching TRBD2 (5 bases). The V gene lost 0 bases and the J gene lost 7 bases, with 16 bases spanning the gap. This CDR3 has 15 amino acids. CDR1 is MNHEY and CDR2 is SMNVEV in the germline V gene (reference sequence). The CDR3 spells CASSLSDRITREQYF. In DNA, the CDR3 is TGTGCCAGCAGTTTATCGGACCGGATCACTAGGGAGCAGTACTTC.

The chain uses TRBV28 and TRBJ2-3; a possible D gene is TRBD2 (7 bases). The CDR3 is 17 amino acids. V dropped 6 bases and J dropped 4 bases, with 23 bases sitting between them. Germline CDR1 and CDR2: MDHEN and SYDVKM. CDR3 in DNA: TGTGCCAGCAGCCGAACACCAGGGGCCCGGGGGGCAGATACGCAGTATTTT. Its translation is CASSRTPGARGADTQYF.

The CDR3 loop is CASSLRTGGKETQYF. CDR3 DNA: TGTGCCAGCAGCCTACGGACAGGAGGAAAAGAGACCCAGTACTTC. The V call is TRBV7-3, the J call TRBJ2-5; 7 bases fit TRBD1. Germline V lookup: CDR1 SGHTA, CDR2 FQGTGA. The CDR3 contains 15 residues. The junction had 9 bases not matched to a gene; V was cut back by 5 bases and J by 3 bases. Based on the CDR3 plus reference TRBV7-3 and TRBJ2-5, the full variable domain is GAGVSQTPSNKVTEKGKYVELRCDPISGHTALYWYRQSLGQGPEFLIYFQGTGAADDSGLPNDRFFAVRPEGSVSTLKIQRTERGDSAVYLCASSLRTGGKETQYFGPGTRLLVL.

This clone has only a few counts. The rearrangement uses TRBV7-2 and TRBJ2-7; 10 positions agree with TRBD2. This CDR3 is built from 16 residues. CDR1 and CDR2 (germline): SGHTA, FQGNSA. The junction had 10 bases not matched to a gene; V was cut back by 5 bases and J by 3 bases. CDR3 region: CASSVTSSGSSYEQYF. The CDR3, as DNA: TGTGCCAGCAGCGTTACCTCTAGCGGGAGCAGCTACGAGCAGTACTTC. Together with reference TRBV7-2 and TRBJ2-7, the CDR3 gives the full variable domain: GAGVSQSPSNKVTEKGKDVELRCDPISGHTALYWYRQSLGQGLEFLIYFQGNSAPDKSGLPSDRFSAERTGGSVSTLTIQRTQQEDSAVYLCASSVTSSGSSYEQYFGPGTRLTVT.

This clone was seen a few times. The chain employs TRBV19 and TRBJ2-5; D gene unclear. CDR1 and CDR2 (germline): LNHDA, SQIVND (reference sequence). The ends were cut back, 5 bases at V and 5 bases at J, with 12 bases in the middle. This CDR3 has 13 amino acids. CDR3 protein: CASSYSSRETQYF. As DNA, the CDR3 is TGTGCCAGTAGTTACAGTTCTCGGGAGACCCAGTACTTC.

The chain uses TRBV5-6 and TRBJ2-5; 7 positions agree with TRBD2. Germline CDR1 reads SGHDT; CDR2 reads YYEEEE. This CDR3 spans 14 amino acids. V shed 1 base and J 5 bases; nucleotides not matched to a gene: 5. CDR3 loop: CASSLFAGEETQYF. The DNA for the CDR3 is TGTGCCAGCAGCTTGTTCGCGGGAGAGGAGACCCAGTACTTC.

This clone was observed a few times. Here the CDR3 reads CSVVPGGVGQPQHF. CDR3 DNA sequence: TGCAGCGTTGTACCAGGGGGCGTGGGTCAGCCCCAGCATTTT. The chain has TRBV29-1 and TRBJ1-5, with 8 bases fitting TRBD1. Germline V gives CDR1 SQVTM, CDR2 ANQGSEA. CDR3 size: 14 residues. The V gene end was trimmed by 4 bases and the J gene end by 6 bases; junction bases not matched to a gene: 8.

This clone has a handful of counts. J is TRBJ1-2 and V is TRBV11-2; D uncertain. The germline gives CDR1 SGHAT, CDR2 FQNNGV. The CDR3 runs to 14 residues. Trimming shortened V by 0 bases and J by 3 bases, and 8 bases separated the two germline ends. In DNA, the CDR3 is TGTGCCAGCAGCTTAGAGGGCGCTCACTATGGCTACACCTTC. Its protein is CASSLEGAHYGYTF. The full variable domain, rest sourced from reference TRBV11-2 and TRBJ1-2, is EAGVAQSPRYKIIEKRQSVAFWCNPISGHATLYWYQQILGQGPKLLIQFQNNGVVDDSQLPKDRFSAERLKGVDSTLKIQPAKLEDSAVYLCASSLEGAHYGYTFGSGTRLTVV.

The rearrangement joins TRBV15 to TRBJ2-7; D may be TRBD1 or TRBD2 (7 bases each). Germline values: CDR1 LNHNV, CDR2 YYDKDF (reference sequence). The ends were cut back, 0 bases at V and 6 bases at J, with 18 bases in the middle. This CDR3 region has 16 residues. In DNA form, the CDR3 reads TGTGCCACCAGCAGAGAAAAGGGAGGGGGCCCTTTCGAGCAGTACTTC. Residues: CATSREKGGGPFEQYF.

This sequence joins TRBV4-1 and TRBJ1-1; TRBD1 is a possible D gene (5 bases). The ends were cut back, 7 bases at V and 0 bases at J, with 12 bases in the middle. The germline V gene has CDR1 MGHRA and CDR2 YSYEKL. The CDR3 runs to 14 residues. This CDR3 is CASTPGAVNTEAFF. The CDR3 DNA reads as TGCGCCAGCACCCCTGGGGCAGTGAACACTGAAGCTTTCTTT.

The J gene is TRBJ1-2, the V gene TRBV2, with D hard to call. CDR1 and CDR2 (germline): SNHLY, FYNNEI. Trimming left V 6 bases short and J 4 bases short, with 12 bases between. This CDR3 region has 13 residues. The CDR3 region has the DNA TGTGCCAGCAGAATAGACGGGGTCTATGGCTACACCTTC. Translation gives CASRIDGVYGYTF.

V gene TRBV7-8 combines with J gene TRBJ1-5, with TRBD1 matching over 9 bases. This CDR3 contains 15 residues. CDR1 and CDR2 (germline): SGHVS, FQNEAQ. The trim removed 8 bases at V and 3 bases at J, leaving 8 bases unmatched. The CDR3 sequence: CASCLGQGNNQPQHF. CDR3 in DNA: TGTGCCAGCTGCCTGGGACAGGGAAACAATCAGCCCCAGCATTTT.